The clone carrying this T cell receptor (beta chain) has only a few counts. Its specificity is not known. Reverse transcribing all isolated RNA meant expressed TCRB transcripts were sequenced. Here immunoSEQ multiplex PCR was the method, and the copy in TCRdb shows in-frame clones only, minus some. The table shows 250,000 to 300,000 clones, with roughly an eighth occurring only once. This sample is part of a study of beta chain features in type 1 diabetes. Study outcomes and limitations: Patients with Type 1 diabetes showed moderately but significantly shorter TCRB CDR3s in all four CD4+ subsets.

Trimming took off 3 bases at V and 4 bases at J, with 11 bases between the two ends. There are 14 residues in the CDR3. Germline CDR1 reads SEHNR; CDR2 reads FQNEAQ (reference sequence). V gene TRBV7-9 combines with J gene TRBJ2-3, with D possibly being TRBD1 (6 bases). The sequencing input was naive CD4+ T cells from blood. The TCR was taken from a man aged 30 to 45 with type 1 diabetes. The DNA for the CDR3 is TGTGCCAGCAGCTTCGGGACATTCTCAGATACGCAGTATTTT. It is translated as CASSFGTFSDTQYF.